This T cell receptor beta chain stems from a study of response to subunit inactivated influenza vaccine (dated by TCRdb to the late 2010s). Turning to the overall study: Deep quantitative profiling of the T cell receptor repertoire was used in the study to follow responses to a trivalent subunit inactivated influenza vaccine. Broader findings and caveats from the paper: The authors proposed that each seasonal influenza vaccination may bring in only a limited number of new T cells.

This clonotype came up a few times. The clone's antigen remains unknown. No per-base quality is available; no much larger clone lies one base away. CDR1 and CDR2 are drawn from the germline V gene: LGHNA, YSLEER. Between the V and J ends, shortened by 3 bases and 2 bases respectively, the junction contains 22 bases. Reading from cysteine to phenylalanine, the CDR3 counts 18 amino acids. Just the 54-base CDR3 DNA is kept, in frame starting at base 1. Receptor amplification or capture employed RT-PCR. Sequencing was performed on an Illumina HiSeq 2500. In-frame beta chains were kept once TCRdb had trimmed the public reads at Q25 with fastp and called clones with MiXCR. Duplicate CDR3 protein sequences are folded into a single record with the most common DNA and genes. The sample table shows about 570,000 distinct CDR3 sequences, and roughly 12% are seen once. The ten largest clones add up to approximately 11% of the sample.

The same sample was also used in a study of T cells expressing NK-cell markers. From the second report: TCR beta cDNA libraries were made by 5'RACE template switching that added a universal primer site and unique molecular identifiers. In sorted CD3+CD56+NKG2C+, CD3+CD56+NKG2C- and CD3+CD56-NKG2C+ T-cell subsets from eight donors, TCR beta-chain repertoires were profiled. Among the eight sequenced donors, only one was HCMV-seronegative, while the other seven were HCMV-seropositive. To restrict sorting to alphabetaTCR-expressing T cells, an anti-gammadeltaTCR antibody was added in several experiments. In six donors, the dominant CD3+CD56+NKG2C+ clonotypes were among the top 10 CD8+ clonotypes and accounted for 1.0-7.0% of CD8+ T cells. Those dominant clonotypes were again the most abundant among CD3+CD56-NKG2C+ cells in a handful of donors, at 28.3-60.1%. Whether the expanded NKG2C-expressing T cell clones were specific for HCMV antigens was left unclear. All eight donors whose samples were sequenced were randomly selected healthy volunteers, three of them men and five women. HCMV-specific IgG was detected in serum with a commercial ELISA kit to determine HCMV serostatus. Peripheral blood mononuclear cells were isolated from blood by Ficoll density gradient centrifugation. Bulk peripheral blood T-cell repertoires were additionally sequenced from unsorted PBMC for over 5 donors. Priming for cDNA synthesis came from the TCR beta constant segment, and two successive PCR amplification steps followed. Sequencing of the libraries produced 2 x 150 bp reads on Illumina HiSeq 2000/2500, MiSeq or NextSeq. MIGEC was used to demultiplex reads and group reads by UMI, and MiTCR was used to assemble and quantify clonotypes. To remove erroneous sequences, TCR cDNA sequences were retained only when supported by two or more reads. Downstream repertoire analysis used the tcR package, and clonotypes were matched across fractions by CDR3 nucleotide sequence plus V segment. Antigen specificity was annotated against VDJdb with VDJmatch, allowing one amino acid substitution in CDR3.

This clonotype originated in a man aged 45-65 years who received an inactivated influenza vaccine. Donor details come from another sample of the same person, matched by shared clones. The V and J genes are TRBV4-3 and TRBJ1-2, and perhaps TRBD1 as D gene, on 6 matching bases. The sample consisted of PBMCs from blood, taken on the day of vaccination. The sequence in DNA is TGCGCCAGCAGCCAGTCGGCTGTGTCGGGGGGCTCGAACTATGGCTACACCTTC. It encodes CASSQSAVSGGSNYGYTF.